The clone carrying this T cell receptor beta chain occurred many times. Every sequencing run produced over 160 million TCR-beta sequences that came from 15-18 subjects. TCRdb fed the 5' RACE reads into MiXCR, producing one record per CDR3 protein. Here the sample spans 84,000 or so distinct CDR3 sequences, around 4.5% being singletons. The record originates from a study of neurological immune-mediated disorders. Looking at the study overall: The disease course was relapsing-remitting in around 30 and secondary progressive in about 9% of the 34 multiple sclerosis patients.

Regarding time point: longitudinal time-point 3. The sequence was collected from an older woman with multiple sclerosis. The sample was PBMCs.

The CDR3, as DNA: TGTGCCACCAGCAGAGATGCGGGGCCAAGGTACAATGAGCAGTTCTTC. This gives the protein CATSRDAGPRYNEQFF. This rearrangement joins TRBV15 to TRBJ2-1, with D possibly matching TRBD2 (6 bases). V was trimmed by 0 bases and J by 4 bases, leaving 13 bases between them. The CDR3 runs to 16 residues. Germline V CDR1 and CDR2: LNHNV, YYDKDF (reference sequence). The variable domain in full, completed from reference TRBV15 and TRBJ2-1, reads DAMVIQNPRYQVTQFGKPVTLSCSQTLNHNVMYWYQQKSSQAPKLLFHYYDKDFNNEADTPDNFQSRRPNTSFCFLDIRSPGLGDTAMYLCATSRDAGPRYNEQFFGPGTRLTVL.